A selection of T cell receptor beta chains follows, all from one sample in a study of T cell repertoires in cytomegalovirus infection. No antigen has been identified for these receptors. TCRdb passed the reads through MiXCR, listing each CDR3 protein once. Altogether approximately 600,000 distinct CDR3 sequences are present, 40% being singletons, with the ten largest covering 48%. Sequenced material: cultured PBMCs, taken from culture after CMV antigen stimulation. Receptor source: a human donor in good health (CMV status not recorded). Some clones in this sample may be carry-over from other donors' samples. The CDR3 runs from the conserved cysteine through the conserved F or W. D genes are given only for firm matches. Clone size is stated in some rows and not others, as once, few, many or a class when expanded.

CDR3 length | J gene | V gene | D gene | clone size | CDR3 protein | CDR3 DNA
16 | TRBJ2-1 | TRBV29-1 | TRBD2 | . | CSVSDFSGGAYNEQFF | TGCAGCGTTTCTGACTTTAGCGGGGGGGCCTACAATGAGCAGTTCTTC
14 | TRBJ2-3 | TRBV7-6 | . | few | CASSPRESPDTQYF | TGTGCCAGCAGCCCCCGGGAGTCGCCAGATACGCAGTATTTT
19 | TRBJ2-4 | TRBV6-1 | . | . | CASSEVSGGLKRAKNIQYF | TGTGCCAGCAGTGAAGTCTCCGGGGGCTTAAAAAGGGCCAAAAACATTCAGTACTTC
14 | TRBJ2-2 | TRBV6-1 | TRBD2 | . | CASRGLAEIGELFF | TGTGCCAGCAGAGGACTAGCGGAGATCGGGGAGCTGTTTTTT
13 | TRBJ1-1 | TRBV20-1 | . | . | CSAPLSMNTEAFF | TGCAGTGCCCCCTTATCCATGAACACTGAAGCTTTCTTT
14 | TRBJ2-7 | TRBV7-4 | . | . | CASSLGRGPGEQYF | TGTGCCAGCAGCTTAGGGCGCGGGCCGGGCGAGCAGTACTTC
14 | TRBJ1-1 | TRBV10-3 | . | few | CAISESGRRTEAFF | TGTGCCATCAGTGAGTCGGGCCGAAGGACTGAAGCTTTCTTT
13 | TRBJ1-6 | TRBV7-2 | . | many | CASSGQGHSPLHF | TGTGCCAGCAGCGGCCAGGGGCATTCACCCCTCCACTTT
15 | TRBJ2-1 | TRBV4-1 | TRBD2 | . | CASSLGGNPYNEQFF | TGCGCCAGCAGCCTCGGGGGGAACCCCTACAATGAGCAGTTCTTC
13 | TRBJ2-7 | TRBV19 | . | . | CASSVGGSEAQYF | TGTGCCAGTAGTGTTGGGGGATCCGAGGCACAGTACTTC
14 | TRBJ2-3 | TRBV7-9 | . | few | CASSLTAPSDTQYF | TGTGCCAGCAGCTTGACAGCTCCTTCAGATACGCAGTATTTT